This T cell receptor (beta chain) was identified in a study of shared clonotypes between healthy human individuals. Measured with immunoSEQ multiplex PCR; TCRdb has only the in-frame clones, and not every one. In the table there are some 2,100,000 clones, around 93% of which are singletons. Positively selected for CCR7, the CD45RO-negative cells used as naive CD8 cells excluded terminally differentiated effector memory CD45RA+ cells. Germline CDR1 is SGDLS and CDR2 is YYNGEE. V shed 3 bases and J shed 0 bases, with 7 bases lying between them. The CDR3 extends over 15 amino acids. This clone was seen a single time.

The TCR originated in a man younger than 30 in good health. Some clones in this sample may be carry-over from other donors' samples. This chain links TRBV9 with TRBJ2-6, with D perhaps TRBD1 (6 bases). The sequenced sample consisted of naive CD8+ T cells from PBMCs. CDR3 coding DNA: TGTGCCAGCAGCGAGGGGGTCTCTGGGGCCAACGTCCTGACTTTC. It encodes CASSEGVSGANVLTF.